Listed here are 13 T cell receptor beta chains from one sample, sequenced in a study of shared clonotypes between healthy human individuals. Clones were read by immunoSEQ multiplex PCR, and TCRdb kept only the in-frame ones, dropping some. Seen here are some 900,000 clones, about 80% observed once, and the top ten hold about 1.5%. Sample: memory CD4+ T cells sorted from blood. Subset noted: CD45RA-negative fraction. The receptors shown here come from a man aged 18 to 29 in good health.

CDR3 DNA sequence: TGTGCCAGTAGCCCCGGGGGCCTAGGAGGCTACACCTTC. The encoded protein is CASSPGGLGGYTF. The chain uses TRBV19 and TRBJ1-2, with a weak D call TRBD1 (6 bases). CDR1 LNHDA and CDR2 SQIVND come from the germline V gene (reference sequence). The CDR3 length is 13 residues. Trimming removed 6 bases from V and 8 bases from J, with 16 bases in between.

The V gene is TRBV10-2, the J gene TRBJ2-3, with D hard to call. Germline assignment: CDR1 WSHSY and CDR2 SAAADI. The V end was cut by 6 bases, the J end by 6 bases, with 13 bases between. CDR3 length: 13 residues. The CDR3 loop is CASRDLTVDTQYF. CDR3 sequence (DNA): TGCGCCAGCAGGGACCTCACAGTGGATACGCAGTATTTT.

This clone has a handful of counts. The chain links TRBV5-4 to TRBJ2-5, with unresolved D. Germline loops: CDR1 SGHNT, CDR2 YYREEE (reference sequence). The V gene lost 1 base and the J gene lost 5 bases, with 9 bases spanning the gap. The CDR3 runs 13 residues. CDR3 nucleotides: TGTGCCAGCAGCTTGCCGACCATCGAGACCCAGTACTTC. Translated: CASSLPTIETQYF.

The V gene is TRBV6-1, the J gene TRBJ1-2; a weak D match, TRBD1 (6 bases). V lost 7 bases and J lost 3, with 12 bases in between. CDR3 size: 13 residues. Germline V lookup: CDR1 MNHNS, CDR2 SASEGT. The CDR3 bases are TGTGCCAGCATTTGGGGGCAGGACTATGGCTACACCTTC. Its translation is CASIWGQDYGYTF.

This clone was observed a few times. This chain connects TRBV4-2 to TRBJ1-2, with TRBD1 matching over 7 bases. This CDR3 is built from 14 residues. J was trimmed by 3 bases and V by 6 bases; bases with no gene match: 7. Germline assignment: CDR1 LGHNA and CDR2 YNFKEQ. The CDR3: CASRRTGADYGYTF. As DNA, the CDR3 is TGTGCCAGCAGGCGCACAGGGGCTGACTATGGCTACACCTTC.

The chain employs TRBV6-1 and TRBJ2-1, with 9 bases matching TRBD2. Looked up from germline, CDR1 is MNHNS and CDR2 is SASEGT. V lost 10 bases and J lost 6; bases outside the gene matches: 10. The CDR3 covers 14 residues. CDR3 coding DNA: TGTGCCACCGTTCTTAGCGGGGGAATCAATGAGCAGTTCTTC. This gives the protein CATVLSGGINEQFF.

V is TRBV6-5 and J is TRBJ1-1; D is unclear. Trimming removed 4 bases at V and 0 bases at J, with 9 bases between. The CDR3 covers 14 residues. The germline V gene encodes CDR1 MNHEY and CDR2 SVGAGI. CDR3 bases: TGTGCCAGCAGTTCGTCCCACCTGAACACTGAAGCTTTCTTT. Protein sequence: CASSSSHLNTEAFF.

The J gene is TRBJ2-3, the V gene TRBV5-1; 8 bases align to TRBD2. From germline, CDR1 is SGHRS and CDR2 YFSETQ. This CDR3 comprises 15 residues. The trim removed 3 bases at V and 6 bases at J, leaving 9 bases unmatched. The CDR3 loop reads CASSSYKGLEDTQYF. Here the CDR3 DNA reads TGCGCCAGCAGCTCTTACAAGGGACTAGAGGATACGCAGTATTTT. Full variable domain (outside the CDR3, taken from reference TRBV5-1 and TRBJ2-3): KAGVTQTPRYLIKTRGQQVTLSCSPISGHRSVSWYQQTPGQGLQFLFEYFSETQRNKGNFPGRFSGRQFSNSRSEMNVSTLELGDSALYLCASSSYKGLEDTQYFGPGTRLTVL.

V is TRBV2 and J is TRBJ2-5; D assignment may be TRBD1 or TRBD2 (5 bases each). Germline values: CDR1 SNHLY, CDR2 FYNNEI. This CDR3 has 12 residues. Trimming stripped 6 bases from V and 4 bases from J, with 9 bases between. The CDR3 protein is CASSRDGETQYF. The CDR3 DNA reads as TGTGCCAGCAGCCGGGACGGAGAGACCCAGTACTTC.

This clone was counted only a few times. V and J are TRBV4-3 and TRBJ1-2; 8 positions agree with TRBD1. The CDR3 consists of 15 residues. Germline assignment: CDR1 LGHNA and CDR2 YSLEER. The ends lost 0 bases at V and 7 bases at J; junction bases unmatched: 7. The CDR3 DNA sequence: TGCGCCAGCAGCCAAGATCAGCAGGGGGCAGGTGGCTACACCTTC. Translating it yields CASSQDQQGAGGYTF.

The rearrangement uses TRBV7-2 and TRBJ1-2; D is ambiguous. This CDR3 is 15 amino acids long. CDR1 is SGHTA, CDR2 FQGNSA, per germline. V lost 1 base, J lost 4 bases, and 13 bases lay in between. The CDR3 DNA reads TGTGCCAGCAGCTTAGTCGGTATTAGCGGCTATGGCTACACCTTC. This sequence encodes CASSLVGISGYGYTF. Looking up the rest from reference TRBV7-2 and TRBJ1-2 gives the full variable domain: GAGVSQSPSNKVTEKGKDVELRCDPISGHTALYWYRQSLGQGLEFLIYFQGNSAPDKSGLPSDRFSAERTGGSVSTLTIQRTQQEDSAVYLCASSLVGISGYGYTFGSGTRLTVV.

The chain employs TRBV4-2 and TRBJ2-2; 12 bases agree with TRBD2. CDR1 LGHNA and CDR2 YNFKEQ come from the germline V gene. With V trimmed by 4 bases and J by 3 bases, 9 bases remained unmatched. The CDR3 has 18 residues. The CDR3: CASSPGLAGFGDTGELFF. The CDR3 DNA reads as TGTGCCAGCAGCCCCGGACTAGCGGGATTTGGGGACACCGGGGAGCTGTTTTTT.

The rearrangement uses TRBV9 and TRBJ1-4; D may be TRBD1 (6 bases). Trimming pared 1 base from V and 5 bases from J, leaving 9 bases between. This CDR3 comprises 14 residues. CDR1 and CDR2 from the germline V gene are SGDLS and YYNGEE. The CDR3 nucleotides are TGTGCCAGCAGCGTAACTCAGGGGAATGAAAAACTGTTTTTT. Translating gives CASSVTQGNEKLFF.